These T cell receptor beta chains were read from a single sample in a study of blood T cell repertoires in COVID-19. Here immunoSEQ multiplex PCR was the method, and the copy in TCRdb shows in-frame clones only, minus some. Among a few hundred thousand clones listed, 85% to 90% were seen once. The specimen sequenced was peripheral blood. These TCRs come from a woman in her forties or fifties with acute or convalescent COVID-19. Each CDR3 is given with its conserved first and last residue. Fields, in order: J gene, D gene, clone size, V gene, CDR3 DNA, CDR3 protein. A D gene is named only where the DNA matches it firmly. The size entry is marked missing in some rows and otherwise reads once, few, many or a size class.

>TRBJ1-5|TRBD1|.|TRBV3-1/TRBV3-2
TGTGCCAGCAGCCAAGATCACGGAACAGGGGTGAATCAGCCCCAGCATTTT
CASSQDHGTGVNQPQHF
>TRBJ2-3|.|.|TRBV7-9
TGTGCCAGCAGCTTGCCCCGGGCGGGACCGACAGATACGCAGTATTTT
CASSLPRAGPTDTQYF
>TRBJ2-5|.|.|TRBV4-2
TGTGCCAGCAGCCAAGCGGGTGGGGAGACCCAGTACTTC
CASSQAGGETQYF
>TRBJ2-1|TRBD2|.|TRBV4-3
TGCGCCAGCAGCCAAGGGGCTAGCGGGGGGGCCTGGGATGAGCAGTTCTTC
CASSQGASGGAWDEQFF
>TRBJ1-2|.|.|TRBV6-2/TRBV6-3
TGTGCCAGCAGTTACCAGGGTTATGGCTACACCTTC
CASSYQGYGYTF
>TRBJ1-2|.|.|TRBV6-5
TGTGCCAGCCATCGTCCGGGCTATGGCTACACCTTC
CASHRPGYGYTF
>TRBJ2-3|TRBD1|.|TRBV5-1
TGCGCCAGCAGCTTGGTGGGGGACAGGGTAACAGATACGCAGTATTTT
CASSLVGDRVTDTQYF
>TRBJ2-7|.|.|TRBV5-3
TGTGCCAGAAGCCTCAACGGCCCTAGCTCCTACGAGCAGTACTTC
CARSLNGPSSYEQYF
>TRBJ1-4|.|once|TRBV6-2/TRBV6-3
TGTGCCAGCAGCACTGGGGCCGGGGGGAATGAAAAACTGTTTTTT
CASSTGAGGNEKLFF
>TRBJ1-1|TRBD1|.|TRBV12-3/TRBV12-4
TGTGCCAGCAGACAAACAGGGGTGACTGAAGCTTTCTTT
CASRQTGVTEAFF
>TRBJ1-4|.|.|TRBV27
TGTGCCAGCAGTCCCCAGGGCCTTAGTGAAAAACTGTTTTTT
CASSPQGLSEKLFF